The 30 T cell receptor beta chains below all came from one sample that was sequenced in a study of memory CD4+ T cells and cytomegalovirus serostatus. Data came from immunoSEQ multiplex PCR; TCRdb stores just in-frame clones and leaves some out. The sample includes more than 45,000 clones, about three quarters of them seen just once. Single viable CD3+CD4+CD8-CD45RO+ cells were sorted as the memory CD4+ T cells. The specimen was memory CD4+ T cells from blood. The receptors come from an adult in good health and CMV-seronegative.

The V call is TRBV16, the J call TRBJ1-5; D gene uncertain. V lost 0 bases and J lost 1, with 4 bases in between. Germline V gives CDR1 KGHSY, CDR2 FQNENV. CDR3 size: 14 residues. The chain's CDR3 is CASSQSNSNQPQHF. The CDR3 DNA reads TGTGCCAGCAGCCAATCGAACAGCAATCAGCCCCAGCATTTT.

This chain links TRBV7-3 with TRBJ2-1, with TRBD2 identical over 9 bases. The length of the CDR3 is 15 residues. V dropped 10 bases and J dropped 0; count of bases not matched to a gene: 7. Germline assignment: CDR1 SGHTA and CDR2 FQGTGA. DNA for the CDR3: TGTGCCACTGCGACGACTAGCGGCTCCTACAATGAGCAGTTCTTC. Residues: CATATTSGSYNEQFF. The full variable domain, in which reference TRBV7-3 and TRBJ2-1 provide the parts outside the CDR3, is GAGVSQTPSNKVTEKGKYVELRCDPISGHTALYWYRQSLGQGPEFLIYFQGTGAADDSGLPNDRFFAVRPEGSVSTLKIQRTERGDSAVYLCATATTSGSYNEQFFGPGTRLTVL.

This clone was picked up a small number of times. The V and J genes are TRBV6-1 and TRBJ2-7; 7 nucleotides match TRBD2. The CDR3 sequence is 14 residues long. Germline V gives CDR1 MNHNS, CDR2 SASEGT. Trimming took 8 bases from V and 5 from J; bases not matched to a gene: 12. CDR3 bases: TGTGCCAGCGGGGAGGGGATCCCGACGGACGAGCAGTACTTC. It encodes CASGEGIPTDEQYF.

The genes are TRBV4-3 and TRBJ1-1, with unresolved D. This CDR3 spans 13 amino acids. Germline V gives CDR1 LGHNA, CDR2 YSLEER. V was pared by 2 bases and J by 4 bases, with 8 bases between. The CDR3: CASSQPPRTEAFF. CDR3 DNA: TGCGCCAGCAGCCAACCCCCGCGCACTGAAGCTTTCTTT.

The chain uses TRBV29-1 and TRBJ1-1, with TRBD1 identical over 9 bases. This CDR3 region has 12 residues. CDR1 and CDR2 (germline): SQVTM, ANQGSEA. In DNA form, the CDR3 reads TGCGGGGGAAACAGGGGGCCAGCTGAAGCTTTCTTT. It encodes CGGNRGPAEAFF.

CDR3 in amino acids: CASSSSGGDQPQHF. Written as DNA, the CDR3 is TGTGCCAGCAGTTCCTCAGGTGGGGATCAGCCCCAGCATTTT. This sequence joins TRBV6-6 and TRBJ1-5; D is uncertain. The V and J ends lost 4 bases and 5 bases respectively, with 12 bases between them. The CDR3 contains 14 residues. The germline V gene has CDR1 MNHNY and CDR2 SVGAGI (reference sequence).

This clone was counted a few times. This rearrangement joins TRBV2 to TRBJ2-1, with 10 bases fitting TRBD2. The CDR3 has 14 amino acids. V dropped 8 bases and J dropped 3; count of bases not matched to a gene: 4. CDR1 and CDR2 (germline): SNHLY, FYNNEI. As DNA, the CDR3 is TGTGCCAGCGAGAGGACTAGCGGCTACAATGAGCAGTTCTTC. Amino acid sequence: CASERTSGYNEQFF.

CDR3 sequence (DNA): TGTGCCAGTAGTATGGTCCCAAACTCCTACGAGCAGTACTTC. Encoded protein: CASSMVPNSYEQYF. The gene calls are TRBV19 and TRBJ2-7; no definite D call. V lost 3 bases and J 0 bases, leaving 9 bases between the germline ends. The CDR3 contains 14 residues. Looked up from germline, CDR1 is LNHDA and CDR2 is SQIVND (reference sequence).

The chain combines TRBV28 with TRBJ2-7, with 10 positions matching TRBD2. The V and J ends lost 5 bases and 3 bases, in that order; junction bases with no gene match: 7. The CDR3 covers 15 residues. Germline CDR1 reads MDHEN; CDR2 reads SYDVKM. The CDR3 here is CASSELTSGHYEQYF. The CDR3 DNA reads TGTGCCAGCAGTGAACTGACTAGCGGGCACTACGAGCAGTACTTC. Complete variable domain (other parts from reference TRBV28 and TRBJ2-7): DVKVTQSSRYLVKRTGEKVFLECVQDMDHENMFWYRQDPGLGLRLIYFSYDVKMKEKGDIPEGYSVSREKKERFSLILESASTNQTSMYLCASSELTSGHYEQYFGPGTRLTVT.

The chain recombines TRBV30 with TRBJ1-3; D is possibly TRBD1 (5 bases). Germline lookup yields CDR1 GTSNPN and CDR2 SVGIG (reference sequence). Trimming removed 0 bases at V and 0 bases at J, with 21 bases between. The CDR3 has 19 amino acids. This CDR3 reads CAWSVGEGLGVSSGNTIYF. CDR3 DNA: TGTGCCTGGAGTGTAGGGGAGGGATTGGGAGTGAGCTCTGGAAACACCATATATTTT.

J is TRBJ1-1 and V is TRBV6-5; D possibly corresponds to TRBD1 (5 bases). The CDR3 has 15 residues. V lost 5 bases, J lost 1 base, and 14 bases lay in between. The germline V gene encodes CDR1 MNHEY and CDR2 SVGAGI. The chain's CDR3 is CASSRRQTGNTEAFF. Here the CDR3 DNA reads TGTGCCAGCAGTCGCCGACAGACGGGGAACACTGAAGCTTTCTTT.

V usage is TRBV6-5 and J usage is TRBJ1-5, with D maybe TRBD1 (5 bases). CDR3 length: 15 residues. The V gene lost 0 bases and the J gene lost 6 bases, with 12 bases spanning the gap. Germline lookup yields CDR1 MNHEY and CDR2 SVGAGI. The CDR3: CASSYSTGGGQPQHF. CDR3 coding DNA: TGTGCCAGCAGTTACTCGACCGGGGGGGGTCAGCCCCAGCATTTT.

This chain uses TRBV5-1 with TRBJ1-4, with D uncertain. The CDR3 covers 17 residues. Germline-derived CDR1 and CDR2 are SGHRS and YFSETQ. The V gene lost 0 bases and the J gene lost 1 base, with 13 bases spanning the gap. CDR3 coding DNA: TGCGCCAGCAGCTTGGGCCCCGGAGGTTTAACTAATGAAAAACTGTTTTTT. Protein: CASSLGPGGLTNEKLFF.

The rearrangement links TRBV19 to TRBJ1-4; D is ambiguous. Trimming cost V 7 bases and J 5 bases, with 14 bases left between them. This CDR3 has 14 residues. Germline CDR1 reads LNHDA; CDR2 reads SQIVND (reference sequence). The CDR3 DNA sequence: TGTGCCAGTATGGACCACGGGCGCAATGAAAAACTGTTTTTT. This translates into CASMDHGRNEKLFF.

V gene TRBV29-1 combines with J gene TRBJ2-1, with D unclear. V was trimmed by 6 bases and J by 5 bases, leaving 17 bases between them. CDR1 SQVTM and CDR2 ANQGSEA come from the germline V gene. This CDR3 comprises 14 residues. This CDR3 reads CSVLRVASHNEQFF. The CDR3 region has the DNA TGCAGCGTCCTCAGAGTGGCCAGCCACAATGAGCAGTTCTTC.

Worth noting for this clone: This sample includes further DNA sequences coding for the same CDR3. Here the CDR3 reads CASSGTGDYGYTF. The CDR3 nucleotides read TGCGCCAGCAGTGGGACAGGGGATTATGGCTACACCTTC. The V and J genes are TRBV10-2 and TRBJ1-2, with TRBD1 matching 9 bases. Per the germline V gene, CDR1 is WSHSY and CDR2 is SAAADI. With 4 bases clipped from V and 5 bases from J, the junction kept 2 bases outside the gene matches. The CDR3 length is 13 residues.

This rearrangement joins TRBV6-1 to TRBJ1-2; D ambiguous. V dropped 1 base and J dropped 2 bases, with 14 bases sitting between them. CDR3 length equals 16 residues. Germline CDR1 reads MNHNS; CDR2 reads SASEGT. This CDR3 reads CASSEGLSTGNYGYTF. CDR3 DNA: TGTGCCAGCAGTGAAGGATTATCGACGGGAAACTATGGCTACACCTTC.

This clone appeared a single time. This chain uses TRBV6-5 with TRBJ1-2, with D possibly being TRBD1 (5 bases). The CDR3 is 14 residues long. Between the trimmed V and J ends, which lost 8 bases and 8 bases, there was a span of 21 bases. CDR1 is MNHEY, CDR2 SVGAGI, per germline. The CDR3 DNA is TGTGCCAGCGTTCCCGGGACTGCCGTCGAGGGCTACACCTTC. It specifies CASVPGTAVEGYTF.

This clone was detected once. The chain joins TRBV5-1 to TRBJ2-3; 7 nucleotides match TRBD1. This CDR3 comprises 13 residues. V was pared by 0 bases and J by 6 bases, with 1 base of the junction left unmatched. Per the germline V gene, CDR1 is SGHRS and CDR2 is YFSETQ. The DNA of the CDR3 is TGCGCCAGCAGCTTGGAGGGGGCGGATACGCAGTATTTT. Translation gives CASSLEGADTQYF.

V and J are TRBV7-8 and TRBJ2-7; D is unclear. CDR1 is SGHVS, CDR2 FQNEAQ, per germline. V lost 0 bases and J 3 bases, leaving 6 bases between the germline ends. This CDR3 comprises 13 residues. DNA for the CDR3: TGTGCCAGCAGCTTAGCGCTAAGCTACGAGCAGTACTTC. Amino acid sequence: CASSLALSYEQYF.

The chain is built from TRBV5-4 and TRBJ2-5; 12 bases are shared with TRBD2. CDR3 length: 16 amino acids. V gave up 2 bases and J gave up 5 bases; unmatched junction bases: 7. Germline V gives CDR1 SGHNT, CDR2 YYREEE (reference sequence). The CDR3 region has the DNA TGTGCCAGCAGCTTACCTAGCGGGAGGGAACGGGAGACCCAGTACTTC. Its translation is CASSLPSGRERETQYF.

The rearrangement uses TRBV6-1 and TRBJ2-3, with 7 bases lining up with TRBD2. The V segment lost 8 bases and the J segment 5 bases; nucleotides outside the gene matches: 1. The CDR3 covers 11 residues. Germline assignment: CDR1 MNHNS and CDR2 SASEGT. The CDR3 is CASERGDTQYF. Written as DNA, the CDR3 is TGTGCCAGCGAGCGGGGAGATACGCAGTATTTT.

The genes are TRBV5-1 and TRBJ2-5; weak D call: TRBD1 (8 bases). V dropped 4 bases and J dropped 2 bases, with 15 bases sitting between them. CDR1 SGHRS and CDR2 YFSETQ come from the germline V gene. This CDR3 region has 15 residues. The CDR3 spells CASSEGQGGQETQYF. The CDR3 bases are TGCGCCAGCAGCGAAGGACAGGGAGGGCAAGAGACCCAGTACTTC.

The chain employs TRBV11-3 and TRBJ1-1; TRBD1 is a possible D gene (6 bases). V lost 8 bases and J lost 4, with 11 bases in between. Germline V gives CDR1 SGHNT, CDR2 YENEEA. CDR3 length: 12 residues. The CDR3 DNA is TGTGCCAGCGGAATACAGGGCACTGAAGCTTTCTTT. Residues: CASGIQGTEAFF.

The V call is TRBV19, the J call TRBJ2-7; TRBD2 matches at 11 bases. The CDR3 is made up of 15 amino acids. Unmatched junction bases numbered 7, after V lost 5 bases and J lost 4 bases. Germline values: CDR1 LNHDA, CDR2 SQIVND (reference sequence). This CDR3 reads CASSRGTSGTYEQYF. For the CDR3, the DNA is TGTGCCAGTAGTCGGGGGACTAGCGGAACTTACGAGCAGTACTTC.

The J gene is TRBJ1-2, the V gene TRBV19, with 7 positions matching TRBD1. Looked up from germline, CDR1 is LNHDA and CDR2 is SQIVND (reference sequence). J gave up 3 bases and V 5 bases, and 9 bases lay outside the gene matches. This CDR3 has 15 amino acids. CDR3 protein: CASSVRDSPYYGYTF. The CDR3 region has the DNA TGTGCCAGTAGTGTCCGGGACAGTCCCTACTATGGCTACACCTTC.

This sequence joins TRBV7-9 and TRBJ2-1; 9 bases fit TRBD1. Germline V CDR1 and CDR2: SEHNR, FQNEAQ (reference sequence). Trimming removed 6 bases from V and 6 bases from J; junction bases left unmatched: 12. CDR3 size: 16 residues. The CDR3 nucleotides are TGTGCCAGCAGTCCTTACGGGACAGGGTTTAGCAATGAGCAGTTCTTC. As protein: CASSPYGTGFSNEQFF.

The chain is built from TRBV5-1 and TRBJ2-7; TRBD1 might be the D (6 bases). Germline CDR1 and CDR2: SGHRS and YFSETQ. CDR3 length equals 14 residues. Trimming shortened V by 4 bases and J by 2 bases, and 13 bases separated the two germline ends. CDR3 sequence: CASSPQGIAYEQYF. The CDR3 DNA reads TGCGCCAGCAGCCCTCAGGGGATAGCCTACGAGCAGTACTTC.

The chain carries TRBV7-2 and TRBJ2-1; tentative D call: TRBD2 (6 bases). CDR3 size: 15 residues. Germline V CDR1 and CDR2: SGHTA, FQGNSA. V was trimmed by 1 base and J by 3 bases, leaving 10 bases between them. CDR3 sequence: CASSLEWRGYNEQFF. The CDR3 DNA sequence: TGTGCCAGCAGCTTAGAATGGAGGGGCTACAATGAGCAGTTCTTC. The full variable domain, completed using reference TRBV7-2 and TRBJ2-1, is GAGVSQSPSNKVTEKGKDVELRCDPISGHTALYWYRQSLGQGLEFLIYFQGNSAPDKSGLPSDRFSAERTGGSVSTLTIQRTQQEDSAVYLCASSLEWRGYNEQFFGPGTRLTVL.

CDR3 loop: CSGGGLSGDTEAFF. The DNA of the CDR3 is TGCAGCGGCGGCGGTTTGTCAGGGGACACTGAAGCTTTCTTT. This chain links TRBV29-1 with TRBJ1-1; tentative D call: TRBD1 (6 bases). The CDR3 loop spans 14 amino acids. The V gene's germline CDR1 is SQVTM and CDR2 ANQGSEA. V lost 7 bases and J lost 3, with 18 bases in between.